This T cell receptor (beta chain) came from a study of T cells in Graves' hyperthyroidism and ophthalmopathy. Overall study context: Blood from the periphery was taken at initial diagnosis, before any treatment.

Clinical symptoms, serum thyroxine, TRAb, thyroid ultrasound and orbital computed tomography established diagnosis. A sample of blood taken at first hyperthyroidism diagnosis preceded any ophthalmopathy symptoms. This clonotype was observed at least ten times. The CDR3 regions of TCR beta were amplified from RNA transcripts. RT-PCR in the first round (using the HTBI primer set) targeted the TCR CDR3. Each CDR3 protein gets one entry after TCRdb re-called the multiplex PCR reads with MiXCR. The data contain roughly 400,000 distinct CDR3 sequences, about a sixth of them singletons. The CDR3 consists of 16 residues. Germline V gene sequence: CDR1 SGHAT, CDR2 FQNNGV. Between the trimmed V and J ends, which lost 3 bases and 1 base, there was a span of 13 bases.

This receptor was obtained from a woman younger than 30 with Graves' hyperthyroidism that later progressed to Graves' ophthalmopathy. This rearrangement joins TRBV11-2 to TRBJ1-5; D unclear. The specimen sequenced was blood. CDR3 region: CASSLGRGRSNQPQHF. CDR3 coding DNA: TGTGCCAGCAGCTTGGGTAGAGGGCGAAGCAATCAGCCCCAGCATTTT. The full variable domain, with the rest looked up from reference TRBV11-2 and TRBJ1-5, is EAGVAQSPRYKIIEKRQSVAFWCNPISGHATLYWYQQILGQGPKLLIQFQNNGVVDDSQLPKDRFSAERLKGVDSTLKIQPAKLEDSAVYLCASSLGRGRSNQPQHFGDGTRLSIL.